This T cell receptor beta chain comes out of a study of OX40 agonist ivuxolimab in advanced cancers. Study-level background: Three patients got partial responses; one had hepatocellular carcinoma and two had cutaneous melanoma.

TCRdb's copy holds only in-frame clones and misses some; the assay was immunoSEQ multiplex PCR. The top ten clones hold about 2.6% of a sample with more than 80,000 clones, 85% to 95% of them seen once. Germline CDR1 reads SGHNT; CDR2 reads YYREEE (reference sequence). V gave up 3 bases and J gave up 0 bases, with 25 bases separating them. The CDR3 contains 19 residues. Patients were ineligible given autoimmune disease history or systemic immunosuppression. The study sampled blood at baseline, cycle 4 day 1, and cycle 7 day 1. Sample: CD4+ or CD8+ T cells sorted from blood, taken in a trial of the OX40 agonist ivuxolimab. The V gene is TRBV5-4, the J gene TRBJ2-7, with unresolved D. The clonotype originates from an adult with an advanced solid tumor such as melanoma, head and neck, liver or kidney cancer. CDR3 nucleotides: TGTGCCAGCAGCTCACCCCCGCAGGCACATCCTTTTAGCTCCTACGAGCAGTACTTC. Amino acids: CASSSPPQAHPFSSYEQYF. The whole variable domain, remainder taken from reference TRBV5-4 and TRBJ2-7, is ETGVTQSPTHLIKTRGQQVTLRCSSQSGHNTVSWYQQALGQGPQFIFQYYREEENGRGNFPPRFSGLQFPNYSSELNVNALELDDSALYLCASSSPPQAHPFSSYEQYFGPGTRLTVT.